These 28 T cell receptor beta chains share one sample of origin, sequenced in a study of blood T cell repertoires in COVID-19. Profiled with immunoSEQ multiplex PCR; TCRdb holds only in-frame clones, not every one. The table shows 110,000 or so clones, with about 87% occurring only once. The sequenced material came from peripheral blood. These receptors came from a human donor in a cohort sampled during active COVID-19.

This clone has a single count. The gene calls are TRBV5-1 and TRBJ1-3; D perhaps matches TRBD1 (6 bases). V was shortened by 0 bases and J by 3 bases, with 7 bases between the two germline ends. The CDR3 spans 14 residues. The germline gives CDR1 SGHRS, CDR2 YFSETQ. This CDR3 is CASSLAGVGNTIYF. The CDR3 bases are TGCGCCAGCAGCTTGGCAGGGGTTGGAAACACCATATATTTT.

J is TRBJ2-1 and V is TRBV7-2, with 12 bases aligning to TRBD2. With 5 bases clipped from V and 7 bases from J, the junction kept 6 bases outside the gene matches. Per the germline V gene, CDR1 is SGHTA and CDR2 is FQGNSA. The CDR3 runs 15 residues. For the CDR3, the DNA is TGTGCCAGCAGCGCGACTAGCGGGAGCGGGAATGAGCAGTTCTTC. It yields the protein CASSATSGSGNEQFF.

The rearrangement links TRBV2 to TRBJ1-5; TRBD1 agrees at 8 bases. The CDR3 consists of 13 residues. V shed 8 bases, J shed 6 bases, and the junction held 6 bases outside the gene matches. Germline CDR1 SNHLY, CDR2 FYNNEI. The CDR3 DNA sequence: TGTGCCAGCCGCTCAGGGGGCAGTCAGCCCCAGCATTTT. Its protein product is CASRSGGSQPQHF.

CDR3 protein: CASSMTSGRGTDTQYF. The CDR3 DNA sequence: TGTGCCAGCAGTATGACTAGCGGGAGAGGCACAGATACGCAGTATTTT. The chain recombines TRBV6-2 or TRBV6-3 with TRBJ2-3, with 12 bases lining up with TRBD2. Germline CDR1 is MNHEY and CDR2 is SVGEGT. J gave up 1 base and V 5 bases, and 4 bases lay outside the gene matches. CDR3 length: 16 residues.

The J gene is TRBJ2-7, the V gene TRBV7-2, with 11 positions matching TRBD2. With V trimmed by 5 bases and J by 0 bases, 9 bases remained unmatched. In germline, CDR1 is SGHTA, CDR2 FQGNSA. This CDR3 is 17 amino acids long. This CDR3 is CASSPQTSGTVSYEQYF. For the CDR3, the DNA is TGTGCCAGCAGCCCCCAGACTAGCGGGACGGTCTCCTACGAGCAGTACTTC.

The chain recombines TRBV6-6 with TRBJ1-4; possibly TRBD1 for D (6 bases). The germline CDR1 and CDR2 sequences are MNHNY and SVGAGI (reference sequence). V dropped 6 bases and J dropped 3 bases, with 14 bases sitting between them. The CDR3 consists of 15 residues. The CDR3 bases are TGTGCCAGCAGAGGCCTGGGACAACCTAATGAAAAACTGTTTTTT. Its protein is CASRGLGQPNEKLFF.

This clone has a single count. The V gene is TRBV6-2 or TRBV6-3, the J gene TRBJ2-1, with D possibly being TRBD2 (5 bases). V lost 0 bases and J lost 7, with 13 bases in between. CDR1 and CDR2 (germline): MNHEY, SVGEGT. This CDR3 is 15 amino acids long. The CDR3 is CASSYSGGRSNEQFF. CDR3 sequence (DNA): TGTGCCAGCAGTTACTCGGGTGGGAGAAGTAATGAGCAGTTCTTC.

The V gene is TRBV12-3 or TRBV12-4, the J gene TRBJ2-1; D may be TRBD2 (6 bases). Trimming cost V 3 bases and J 10 bases, with 7 bases left between them. This CDR3 is built from 11 residues. CDR3 sequence: CASSLREEQFF. CDR3 DNA: TGTGCCAGCAGTTTGCGGGAAGAGCAGTTCTTC.

This clone was recorded once. The chain links TRBV6-5 to TRBJ2-7, with a possible D match to TRBD1 (6 bases). Germline CDR1 reads MNHEY; CDR2 reads SVGAGI. This CDR3 has 15 residues. V shed 6 bases and J shed 4 bases, with 19 bases lying between them. The CDR3, as DNA: TGTGCCAGCAGCCGCCACAGGGTGGGGCCTTACGAGCAGTACTTC. It codes for CASSRHRVGPYEQYF.

About this clone: Additional DNA sequences in this sample encode the identical CDR3. The V and J genes are TRBV3-1 (or the pseudogene TRBV3-2) and TRBJ2-7; no reliable D call. The V end was cut by 1 base, the J end by 7 bases, with 5 bases between. CDR3 length: 11 residues. Germline V gives CDR1 LGHDT, CDR2 YNNKEL (reference sequence). CDR3 region: CASSQAGEQYF. The CDR3 DNA reads TGTGCCAGCAGCCAAGCAGGTGAGCAGTACTTC.

This clone was detected only a few times. The V and J genes are TRBV7-3 and TRBJ2-7; TRBD2 agrees at 11 bases. The length of the CDR3 is 15 residues. Germline CDR1 SGHTA, CDR2 FQGTGA. V was pared by 7 bases and J by 1 base, with 6 bases of the junction left unmatched. CDR3 nucleotides: TGTGCCAGCATCATAGCGGGAGGGCCTTCCTACGAGCAGTACTTC. Translated: CASIIAGGPSYEQYF.

This CDR3 reads CAISGARGKTEAQYF. The CDR3, as DNA: TGTGCCATCAGTGGCGCCAGGGGGAAGACTGAGGCCCAGTACTTC. The chain joins TRBV10-3 to TRBJ2-5; TRBD1 aligns across 7 bases. CDR1 is ENHRY and CDR2 is SYGVKD in the germline V gene. V was clipped by 4 bases and J by 9 bases; unmatched bases: 14. The CDR3 loop spans 15 amino acids.

The V and J genes are TRBV29-1 and TRBJ2-7; 8 nucleotides match TRBD1. From germline, CDR1 is SQVTM and CDR2 ANQGSEA. This CDR3 has 13 amino acids. V trimming: 4 bases; J trimming: 2 bases; junction bases outside the gene matches: 4. The CDR3 sequence is CSVGGQGPYEQYF. The CDR3, as DNA: TGCAGCGTTGGAGGACAGGGCCCCTACGAGCAGTACTTC.

The gene calls are TRBV18 and TRBJ2-3; D is ambiguous. The V end was cut by 3 bases, the J end by 4 bases, with 8 bases between. CDR1 and CDR2 (germline): KGHSH, LQKENI. The CDR3 spans 13 residues. The CDR3 nucleotides read TGTGCCAGCTCACCTACTCTCCCAGATACGCAGTATTTT. It yields the protein CASSPTLPDTQYF.

The chain employs TRBV11-3 and TRBJ2-1; TRBD2 matches 10 bases. CDR3 length: 15 amino acids. Germline V gene lookup returns CDR1 SGHNT and CDR2 YENEEA. Germline trimming cut 4 bases from V and 2 bases from J; bases unmatched to any gene: 2. The DNA for the CDR3 is TGTGCCAGCAGCTCCCTAGCGGGGGCCTACAATGAGCAGTTCTTC. This translates into CASSSLAGAYNEQFF.

This chain uses TRBV9 with TRBJ2-3; D is uncertain. This CDR3 comprises 16 residues. Germline loops: CDR1 SGDLS, CDR2 YYNGEE. Between the trimmed V and J ends, which lost 0 bases and 0 bases, there was a span of 11 bases. The CDR3 protein is CASSVGVAPSTDTQYF. The CDR3 nucleotides read TGTGCCAGCAGCGTAGGGGTAGCCCCGAGCACAGATACGCAGTATTTT.

This clone has a single count. The CDR3 sequence: CASSARDTYEQYF. The CDR3 DNA reads TGTGCCAGCAGCGCGAGGGACACTTACGAGCAGTACTTC. The V call is TRBV25-1, the J call TRBJ2-7, with a tentative D call TRBD1 (6 bases). CDR3 size: 13 residues. The germline V gene encodes CDR1 MGHDK and CDR2 SYGVNS. Trimming left V 6 bases short and J 4 bases short, with 13 bases between.

The V and J genes are TRBV6-6 and TRBJ1-2; D is unclear. The CDR3 sequence is 14 residues long. Germline CDR1 is MNHNY and CDR2 is SVGAGI (reference sequence). V was pared by 0 bases and J by 2 bases, with 7 bases between. The CDR3 DNA is TGTGCCAGCAGTTACTCGAGAACGAACTATGGCTACACCTTC. Amino acids: CASSYSRTNYGYTF.

The V call is TRBV11-3, the J call TRBJ1-2; no clear D. V was shortened by 0 bases and J by 0 bases, with 11 bases between the two germline ends. The CDR3 consists of 16 residues. The germline gives CDR1 SGHNT, CDR2 YENEEA. The CDR3 sequence: CASSLEGRDANYGYTF. The CDR3 bases are TGTGCCAGCAGCTTAGAGGGCCGGGATGCTAACTATGGCTACACCTTC.

This chain connects TRBV7-2 to TRBJ2-1, with D possibly matching TRBD2 (5 bases). Germline V gene data show CDR1 as SGHTA and CDR2 as FQGNSA. This CDR3 is 17 amino acids long. The V and J ends lost 2 bases and 5 bases respectively, with 19 bases between them. The CDR3 loop reads CASSLYPDYRAHNEQFF. The CDR3 DNA is TGTGCCAGCAGCTTATACCCCGACTATCGGGCTCACAATGAGCAGTTCTTC.

The chain links TRBV4-3 to TRBJ2-7; 10 positions agree with TRBD1. V was pared by 4 bases and J by 5 bases, with 5 bases of the junction left unmatched. Germline CDR1 and CDR2: LGHNA and YSLEER. The CDR3 is made up of 14 amino acids. CDR3 sequence reads: CASSRRDRGDEQYF. CDR3 sequence (DNA): TGCGCCAGCAGCCGAAGGGACAGGGGCGACGAGCAGTACTTC.

The V call is TRBV29-1, the J call TRBJ2-1; no reliable D call. The V end lost 1 base, the J end lost 9 bases, and 13 bases lay between the germline ends. CDR1 is SQVTM, CDR2 ANQGSEA, per germline. The CDR3 runs 13 residues. The CDR3 sequence is CSVEGQRYGEQFF. The CDR3 coding sequence is TGCAGCGTTGAAGGCCAGAGGTATGGTGAGCAGTTCTTC.

The rearrangement joins TRBV5-1 to TRBJ2-7; tentatively, D is TRBD2 (6 bases). This CDR3 has 13 amino acids. From germline, CDR1 is SGHRS and CDR2 YFSETQ. V lost 6 bases and J lost 6, with 16 bases in between. The DNA for the CDR3 is TGCGCCAGCACTCGGGACGCCGGGAGCGAGCAGTACTTC. Its translation is CASTRDAGSEQYF.

The CDR3 nucleotides read TGTGCCAGCAGTGATACCGGGACTAGCGGGGAGACCCAGTACTTC. It is translated as CASSDTGTSGETQYF. The chain couples TRBV9 to TRBJ2-5, with 12 bases lining up with TRBD2. The CDR3 runs to 15 residues. V gave up 5 bases and J gave up 5 bases; unmatched junction bases: 7. Germline CDR1 reads SGDLS; CDR2 reads YYNGEE.

The chain combines TRBV19 with TRBJ2-7, with 7 bases fitting TRBD2. Germline CDR1 reads LNHDA; CDR2 reads SQIVND (reference sequence). There are 14 residues in the CDR3. With V trimmed by 7 bases and J by 1 base, 7 bases remained unmatched. CDR3: CASKGRAGSYEQYF. For the CDR3, the DNA is TGTGCCAGTAAGGGGAGGGCAGGATCCTACGAGCAGTACTTC.

J is TRBJ2-7 and V is TRBV1; the table's D call of TRBD2 was not tested on the DNA. TRBV1 is flagged as a pseudogene. This CDR3 spans 15 amino acids. The CDR3 DNA follows: TGCACCAGCAGCCCATATGGGGGGGGGACCTACGAGCAGTACTTC. This sequence encodes CTSSPYGGGTYEQYF.

This clone was observed a handful of times. V gene TRBV4-3 combines with J gene TRBJ1-2, with TRBD1 matching 7 bases. This CDR3 contains 14 residues. CDR1 is LGHNA and CDR2 is YSLEER in the germline V gene. Germline trimming cut 0 bases from V and 4 bases from J; bases unmatched to any gene: 2. In DNA form, the CDR3 reads TGCGCCAGCAGCCAAGACCCAGGGGGCTATGGCTACACCTTC. Translation gives CASSQDPGGYGYTF.

The J gene is TRBJ1-6, the V gene TRBV28, with a tentative D call TRBD1 (6 bases). This CDR3 contains 14 residues. Between the trimmed V and J ends, which lost 10 bases and 9 bases, there was a span of 19 bases. Germline-derived CDR1 and CDR2 are MDHEN and SYDVKM. CDR3: CATVTGTTSSPLHF. The CDR3 DNA reads TGTGCCACCGTAACCGGGACAACTAGTTCACCCCTCCACTTT.